The present T cell receptor beta chain was sequenced within a study of OX40 agonist ivuxolimab in advanced cancers. The wider study: An agonistic human IgG2 monoclonal antibody against OX40 (CD134) was given. Dose-escalation patients had hepatocellular carcinoma, melanoma, renal cell or head and neck cancer.

Data came from immunoSEQ multiplex PCR; TCRdb stores just in-frame clones and leaves some out. In the table there are more than 70,000 clones, around 93% of which are singletons. The sequenced sample was CD4+ or CD8+ T cells sorted from blood, obtained in a trial of the OX40 agonist ivuxolimab. The clonotype was recovered from an adult with an advanced solid tumor such as melanoma, head and neck, liver or kidney cancer.

CDR3 sequence (DNA): TGTGCCATCAGTGAGTCCGGGGACAGGGGGCGCACAGATACGCAGTATTTT. Protein: CAISESGDRGRTDTQYF. V gene TRBV10-3 combines with J gene TRBJ2-3, with TRBD1 matching 12 bases. Germline values: CDR1 ENHRY, CDR2 SYGVKD. The CDR3 is 17 amino acids. V lost 0 bases to trimming and J lost 1 base; unmatched junction nucleotides: 2.